Sequencing of this TCR beta chain was carried out in a study of cytomegalovirus exposure and HLA in healthy donors. Regarding the study as a whole: Subsequent analysis showed first-cohort TCR clusters tending to co-occur in some 120 validation repertoires. Reports described diagnosis of cytomegalovirus status by the classifier as highly specific and sensitive. In vitro work confirmed that a few CMV-associated chains recognize CMV antigens.

In regard to this clone: Its cognate antigen is unknown.

These donors were members of the approximately 120-subject validation cohort, a group separate from the approximately 670-subject first cohort. V was clipped by 0 bases and J by 6 bases; unmatched bases: 2. This CDR3 is 14 amino acids long. From germline, CDR1 is SGHAT and CDR2 FQNNGV. This table comes from immunoSEQ multiplex PCR, and its TCRdb copy is limited to in-frame clones, with some not included. The sample lists roughly 150,000 clones, around 92% occurring once. Source material: PBMCs. The source of this sequence is a woman younger than 35 in good health and CMV-seropositive. This chain uses TRBV11-2 with TRBJ2-1; 7 bases fit TRBD2. CDR3 nucleotide sequence: TGTGCCAGCAGCTTAGATCGGACTAGCAATGAGCAGTTCTTC. It codes for CASSLDRTSNEQFF.